Following are 5 T cell receptor beta chains from one sample sequenced in a study of breast tumors, draining lymph nodes, adjacent tissues (dated by TCRdb to about 2016). The axillary draining lymph nodes of breast cancer patients were the source of the lymph node samples. The method behind the library was multiplex PCR. The sequencer listed for this sample is Illumina HiSeq 2000. The public reads were run again by TCRdb, first through fastp at Q25 and then through MiXCR, and only productive beta chains were kept. CDR3 protein duplicates are merged, each entry listing the most common genes and DNA. This sample has about 200,000 distinct CDR3 sequences in its table, and under 40% of those were observed once. Jointly, the top ten make up over 3.5% of the sample. The sample consisted of axillary lymph node tissue. These receptors all stem from a female donor with breast cancer. Some clones in this sample may be carry-over from other donors' samples.

This clonotype was picked up many times. This chain uses TRBV20-1 with TRBJ1-2; D possibly corresponds to TRBD1 (5 bases). This CDR3 has 12 residues. In germline, CDR1 is DFQATT, CDR2 SNEGSKA (reference sequence). The germline V and J ends were trimmed by 1 base and 3 bases, with 6 bases remaining between them. CDR3 coding DNA: TGCAGTGCTAGAGTCAGGGACTATGGCTACACCTTC. Amino acid sequence: CSARVRDYGYTF.

Written as DNA, the CDR3 is TGCGCCAGCAGCTATAACCAGGCTCTGAACACTGAAGCTTTCTTT. Translation: CASSYNQALNTEAFF. J is TRBJ1-1 and V is TRBV4-1; the D is unclear. CDR1 is MGHRA, CDR2 YSYEKL, per germline. CDR3 length: 15 amino acids. Trimming stripped 5 bases from V and 0 bases from J, with 13 bases between.

This clonotype was picked up many times. The chain links TRBV29-1 to TRBJ2-1; 12 nucleotides match TRBD2. V shed 6 bases, J shed 2 bases, and the junction held 5 bases outside the gene matches. The germline V gene encodes CDR1 SQVTM and CDR2 ANQGSEA. CDR3 length: 15 amino acids. CDR3 in DNA: TGCAGCGTGGTCGGACTAGCGGGGCCCTACAATGAGCAGTTCTTC. Amino acids: CSVVGLAGPYNEQFF.

This clonotype was found many times. The CDR3 nucleotides are TGTGCCAGCAGCCATGGGGCGGCTGGGGCCAACGTCCTGACTTTC. This encodes CASSHGAAGANVLTF. This chain uses TRBV3-1 with TRBJ2-6, with D possibly TRBD1 on 5 matching bases. This CDR3 has 15 amino acids. The germline V gene encodes CDR1 LGHDT and CDR2 YNNKEL (reference sequence). V lost 3 bases and J lost 2, with 8 bases in between.

This clonotype was counted many times. The rearrangement links TRBV19 to TRBJ2-2; D gene unclear. The CDR3 has 14 amino acids. Germline V lookup: CDR1 LNHDA, CDR2 SQIVND (reference sequence). V was clipped by 11 bases and J by 0 bases, with 13 bases between them. The CDR3 DNA reads as TGTGCCTCCCAGCAGAACGCGAACACCGGGGAGCTGTTTTTT. It translates to CASQQNANTGELFF. Looking up the rest from reference TRBV19 and TRBJ2-2 gives the full variable domain: DGGITQSPKYLFRKEGQNVTLSCEQNLNHDAMYWYRQDPGQGLRLIYYSQIVNDFQKGDIAEGYSVSREKKESFPLTVTSAQKNPTAFYLCASQQNANTGELFFGEGSRLTVL.